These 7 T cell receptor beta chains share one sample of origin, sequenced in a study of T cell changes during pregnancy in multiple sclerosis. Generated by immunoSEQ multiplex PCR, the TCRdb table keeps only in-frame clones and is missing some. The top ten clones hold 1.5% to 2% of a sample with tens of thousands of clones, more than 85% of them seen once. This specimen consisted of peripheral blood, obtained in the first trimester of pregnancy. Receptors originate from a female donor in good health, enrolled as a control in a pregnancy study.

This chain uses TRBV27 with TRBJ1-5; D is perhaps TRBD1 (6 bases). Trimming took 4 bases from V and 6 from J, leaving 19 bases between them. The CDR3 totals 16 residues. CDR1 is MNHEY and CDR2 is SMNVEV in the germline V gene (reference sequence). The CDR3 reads CASSSTGRGRGQPQHF. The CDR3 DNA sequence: TGTGCCAGCAGTTCAACAGGGAGAGGCCGTGGTCAGCCCCAGCATTTT.

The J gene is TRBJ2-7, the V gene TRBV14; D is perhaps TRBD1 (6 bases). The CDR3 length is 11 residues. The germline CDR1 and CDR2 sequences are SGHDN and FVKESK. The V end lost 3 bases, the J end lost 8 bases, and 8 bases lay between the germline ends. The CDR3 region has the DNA TGTGCCAGCAGCCACGGACAGAAGCAGTACTTC. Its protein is CASSHGQKQYF.

The chain's CDR3 is CASSRQSGTNTEAFF. CDR3 coding DNA: TGCGCCAGCAGCCGACAATCCGGGACAAACACTGAAGCTTTCTTT. The rearrangement links TRBV4-1 to TRBJ1-1; TRBD1 is a possible D gene (6 bases). Germline CDR1 and CDR2: MGHRA and YSYEKL. Trimming left V 4 bases short and J 2 bases short, with 14 bases between. This CDR3 has 15 amino acids.

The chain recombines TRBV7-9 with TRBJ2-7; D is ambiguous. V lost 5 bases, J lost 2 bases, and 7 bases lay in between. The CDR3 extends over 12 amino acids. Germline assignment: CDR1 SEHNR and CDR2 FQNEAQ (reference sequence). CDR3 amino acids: CASSRGTYEQYF. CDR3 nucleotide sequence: TGTGCCAGCAGCCGCGGCACCTACGAGCAGTACTTC.

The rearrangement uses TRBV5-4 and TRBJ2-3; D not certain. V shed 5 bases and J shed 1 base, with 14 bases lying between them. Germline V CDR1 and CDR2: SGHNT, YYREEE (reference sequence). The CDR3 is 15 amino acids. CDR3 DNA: TGTGCCAGCAGTCCCGGCGGATTTGGCACAGATACGCAGTATTTT. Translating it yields CASSPGGFGTDTQYF.

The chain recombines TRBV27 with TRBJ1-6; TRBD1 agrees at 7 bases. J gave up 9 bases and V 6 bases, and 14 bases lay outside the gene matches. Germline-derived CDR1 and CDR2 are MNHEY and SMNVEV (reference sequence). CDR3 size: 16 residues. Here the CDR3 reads CASRKERQGLSSPLHF. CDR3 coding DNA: TGTGCCAGCAGGAAGGAGAGACAGGGTTTATCTTCACCCCTCCACTTT.

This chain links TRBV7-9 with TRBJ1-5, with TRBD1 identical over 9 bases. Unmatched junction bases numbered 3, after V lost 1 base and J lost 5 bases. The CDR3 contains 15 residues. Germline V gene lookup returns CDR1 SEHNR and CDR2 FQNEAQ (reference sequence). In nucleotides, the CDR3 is TGTGCCAGCAGCTTAGGGGGACAGGGTGATCAGCCCCAGCATTTT. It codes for CASSLGGQGDQPQHF.